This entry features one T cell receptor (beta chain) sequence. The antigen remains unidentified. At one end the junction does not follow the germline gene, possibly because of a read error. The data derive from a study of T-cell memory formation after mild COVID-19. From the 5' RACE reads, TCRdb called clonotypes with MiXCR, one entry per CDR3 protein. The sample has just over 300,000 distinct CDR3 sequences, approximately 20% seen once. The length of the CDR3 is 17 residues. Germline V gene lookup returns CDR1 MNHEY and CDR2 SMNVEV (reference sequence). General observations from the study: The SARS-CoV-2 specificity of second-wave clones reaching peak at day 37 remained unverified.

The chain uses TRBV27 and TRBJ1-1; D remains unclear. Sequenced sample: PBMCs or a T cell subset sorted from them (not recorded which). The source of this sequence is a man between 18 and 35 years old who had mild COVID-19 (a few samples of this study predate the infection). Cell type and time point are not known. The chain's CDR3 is CASSFSGRMGANTEDFF. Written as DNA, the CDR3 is TGTGCCAGCAGTTTTTCCGGGCGTATGGGCGCAAACACTGAAGATTTCTTT.